This TCR beta chain was captured by sequencing in a study of blood T cell repertoires in COVID-19. Study information: Some COVID-19 samples were acute and others convalescent; all came from the United States, Italy and Spain.

This study enrolled people aged about 18 to 90 from about 26 US geographic areas. Per the original data handling: Amplifying reference gene primers gave estimates of nucleated cell counts. Data came from immunoSEQ multiplex PCR; TCRdb stores just in-frame clones and leaves some out. V and J calls and clone size follow that table, whereas D and trimming were derived from the DNA. In the table there are around 200,000 clones, about nine tenths of which are singletons. In germline, CDR1 is MNHEY, CDR2 SMNVEV (reference sequence). V gave up 6 bases and J gave up 5 bases; unmatched junction bases: 8. The CDR3 sequence is 14 residues long.

Sequencing used PBMCs or T cells enriched from blood (not recorded which). This clonotype originated in a woman between 35 and 50 years old with acute COVID-19. The chain recombines TRBV27 with TRBJ1-2; 8 bases fit TRBD1. The CDR3 DNA sequence: TGTGCCAGCAGGCGGTCAGGGGGCGCTTATGGCTACACCTTC. Amino acids: CASRRSGGAYGYTF.